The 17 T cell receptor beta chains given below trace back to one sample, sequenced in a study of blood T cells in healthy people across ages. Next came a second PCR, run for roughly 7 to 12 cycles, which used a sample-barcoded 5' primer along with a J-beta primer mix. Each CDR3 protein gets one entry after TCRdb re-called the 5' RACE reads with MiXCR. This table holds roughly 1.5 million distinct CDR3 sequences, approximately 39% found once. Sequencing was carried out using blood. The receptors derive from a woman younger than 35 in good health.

The CDR3 DNA reads TGTGCCAGCAGCCGAGGACAGCACTATGGCTACACCTTC. It codes for CASSRGQHYGYTF. The chain has TRBV7-9 and TRBJ1-2; tentative D call: TRBD1 (6 bases). V gave up 5 bases and J gave up 3 bases, with 10 bases separating them. Germline CDR1 and CDR2: SEHNR and FQNEAQ (reference sequence). The CDR3 is 13 residues long.

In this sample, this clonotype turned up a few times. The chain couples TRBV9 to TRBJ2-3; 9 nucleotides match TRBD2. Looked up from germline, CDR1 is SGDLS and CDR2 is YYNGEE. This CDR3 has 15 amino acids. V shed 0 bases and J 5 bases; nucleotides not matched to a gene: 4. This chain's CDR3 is CASSVGSGSVDTQYF. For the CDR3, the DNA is TGTGCCAGCAGCGTAGGTAGCGGGAGTGTAGATACGCAGTATTTT. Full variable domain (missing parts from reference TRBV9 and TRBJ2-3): DSGVTQTPKHLITATGQRVTLRCSPRSGDLSVYWYQQSLDQGLQFLIQYYNGEERAKGNILERFSAQQFPDLHSELNLSSLELGDSALYFCASSVGSGSVDTQYFGPGTRLTVL.

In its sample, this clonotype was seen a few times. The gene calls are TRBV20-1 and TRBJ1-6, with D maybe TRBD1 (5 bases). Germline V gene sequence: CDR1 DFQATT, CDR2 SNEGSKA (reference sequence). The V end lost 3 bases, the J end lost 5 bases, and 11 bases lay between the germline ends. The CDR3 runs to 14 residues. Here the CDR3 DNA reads TGCAGTGCTAGGGCCGGGGGGGATAATTCACCCCTCCACTTT. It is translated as CSARAGGDNSPLHF.

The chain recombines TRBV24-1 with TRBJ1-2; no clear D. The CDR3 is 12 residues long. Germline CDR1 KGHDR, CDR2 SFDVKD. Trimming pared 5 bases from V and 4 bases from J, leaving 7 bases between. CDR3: CATSASGYGYTF. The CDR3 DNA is TGTGCCACCAGTGCATCAGGCTATGGCTACACCTTC.

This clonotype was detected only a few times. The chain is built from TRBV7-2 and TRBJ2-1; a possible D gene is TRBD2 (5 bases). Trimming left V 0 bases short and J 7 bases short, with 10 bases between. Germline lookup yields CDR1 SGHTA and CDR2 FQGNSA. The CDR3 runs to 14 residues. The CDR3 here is CASSLAGASNEQFF. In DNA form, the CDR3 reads TGTGCCAGCAGCTTAGCGGGAGCGTCAAATGAGCAGTTCTTC.

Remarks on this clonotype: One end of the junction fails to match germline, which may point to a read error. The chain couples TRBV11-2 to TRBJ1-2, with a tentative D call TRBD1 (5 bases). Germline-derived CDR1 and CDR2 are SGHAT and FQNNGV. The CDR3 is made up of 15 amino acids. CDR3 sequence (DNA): TGTGCCATCAGCTTAAATCTGGGGGTACCTTGGGGCTACACCTTC. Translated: CAISLNLGVPWGYTF.

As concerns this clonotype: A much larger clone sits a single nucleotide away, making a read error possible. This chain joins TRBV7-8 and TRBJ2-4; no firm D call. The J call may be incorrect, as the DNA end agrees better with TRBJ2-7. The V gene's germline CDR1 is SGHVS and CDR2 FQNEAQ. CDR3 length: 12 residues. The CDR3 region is CAGSLSLYEQYF. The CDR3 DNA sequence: TGTGCCGGCAGCTTAAGCCTTTACGAGCAGTACTTC.

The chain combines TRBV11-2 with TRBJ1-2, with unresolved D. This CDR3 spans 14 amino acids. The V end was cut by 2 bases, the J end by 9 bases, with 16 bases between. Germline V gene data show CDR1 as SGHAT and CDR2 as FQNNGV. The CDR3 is CASSLTPGSGRYTF. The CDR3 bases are TGTGCCAGCAGCTTAACCCCGGGCTCGGGTCGCTACACCTTC.

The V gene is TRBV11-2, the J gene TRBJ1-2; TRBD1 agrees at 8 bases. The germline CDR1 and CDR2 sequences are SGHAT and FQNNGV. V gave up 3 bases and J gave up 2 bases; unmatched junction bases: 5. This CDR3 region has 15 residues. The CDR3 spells CASSFTQGVNYGYTF. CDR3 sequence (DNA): TGTGCCAGCAGCTTCACACAGGGGGTCAACTATGGCTACACCTTC.

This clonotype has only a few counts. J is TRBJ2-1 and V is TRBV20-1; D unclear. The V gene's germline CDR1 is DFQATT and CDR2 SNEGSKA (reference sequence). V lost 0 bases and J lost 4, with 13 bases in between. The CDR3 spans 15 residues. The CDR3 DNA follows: TGCAGTGCTAGAGATAGGCGGCAGACATACAATGAGCAGTTCTTC. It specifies CSARDRRQTYNEQFF.

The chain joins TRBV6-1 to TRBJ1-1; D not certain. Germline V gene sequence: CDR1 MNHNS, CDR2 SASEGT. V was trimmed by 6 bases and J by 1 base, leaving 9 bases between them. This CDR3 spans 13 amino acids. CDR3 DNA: TGTGCCAGCAGACGGGAGGGGAACACTGAAGCTTTCTTT. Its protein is CASRREGNTEAFF.

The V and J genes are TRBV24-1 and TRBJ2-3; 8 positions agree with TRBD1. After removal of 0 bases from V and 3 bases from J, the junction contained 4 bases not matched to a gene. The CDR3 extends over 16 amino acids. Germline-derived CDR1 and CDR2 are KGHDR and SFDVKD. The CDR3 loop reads CATSDLAGGSTDTQYF. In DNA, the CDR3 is TGTGCCACCAGTGATTTGGCAGGGGGCTCGACAGATACGCAGTATTTT.

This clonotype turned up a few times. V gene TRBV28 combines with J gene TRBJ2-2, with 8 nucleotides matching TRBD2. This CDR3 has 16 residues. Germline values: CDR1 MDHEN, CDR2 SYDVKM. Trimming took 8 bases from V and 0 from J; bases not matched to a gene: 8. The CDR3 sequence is CASGTLAGANTGELFF. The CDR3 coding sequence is TGTGCCAGCGGTACGCTAGCGGGCGCGAACACCGGGGAGCTGTTTTTT. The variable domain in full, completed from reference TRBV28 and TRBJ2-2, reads DVKVTQSSRYLVKRTGEKVFLECVQDMDHENMFWYRQDPGLGLRLIYFSYDVKMKEKGDIPEGYSVSREKKERFSLILESASTNQTSMYLCASGTLAGANTGELFFGEGSRLTVL.

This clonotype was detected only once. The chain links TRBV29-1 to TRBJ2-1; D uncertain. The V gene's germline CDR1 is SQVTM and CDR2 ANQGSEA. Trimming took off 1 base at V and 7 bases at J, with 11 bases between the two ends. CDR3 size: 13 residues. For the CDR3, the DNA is TGCAGCGTTGAAGGCGCCGAGTCGAATGAGCAGTTCTTC. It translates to CSVEGAESNEQFF.

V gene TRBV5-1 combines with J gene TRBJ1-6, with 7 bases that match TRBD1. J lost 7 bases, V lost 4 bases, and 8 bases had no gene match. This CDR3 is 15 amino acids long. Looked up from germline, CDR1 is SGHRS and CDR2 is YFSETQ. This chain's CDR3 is CASSATGQINSPLHF. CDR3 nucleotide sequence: TGCGCCAGCAGCGCGACGGGACAGATAAATTCACCCCTCCACTTT.

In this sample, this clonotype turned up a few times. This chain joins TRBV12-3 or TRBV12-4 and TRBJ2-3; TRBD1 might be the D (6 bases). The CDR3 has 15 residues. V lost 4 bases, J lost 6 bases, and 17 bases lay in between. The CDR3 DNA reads TGTGCCAGCAGTTCCAAGGGACACATGGGGGATACGCAGTATTTT. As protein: CASSSKGHMGDTQYF.

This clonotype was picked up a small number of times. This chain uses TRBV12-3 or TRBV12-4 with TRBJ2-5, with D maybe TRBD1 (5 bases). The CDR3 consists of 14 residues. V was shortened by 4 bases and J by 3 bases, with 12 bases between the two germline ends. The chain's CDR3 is CASSSTTVKETQYF. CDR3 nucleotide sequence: TGTGCCAGCAGTTCCACGACAGTAAAAGAGACCCAGTACTTC.